The rows below give T cell receptor beta chains drawn from one sample of a study of cytomegalovirus exposure and HLA in healthy donors. Profiled with immunoSEQ multiplex PCR; TCRdb holds only in-frame clones, not every one. Altogether 70,000 to 85,000 clones are present, under 80% being singletons, with the ten largest covering roughly 9.1%. Sequencing was done on a sample of PBMCs. The receptors originated from a man aged 35 to 55 in good health and CMV-seropositive. The CDR3 runs from the conserved cysteine through the conserved F or W.

v_gene: TRBV6-1
j_gene: TRBJ1-5
CDR3aa: CASSELYSNQPQHF

v_gene: TRBV9
j_gene: TRBJ2-1
CDR3aa: CASSPRTGKDEQFF

v_gene: TRBV11-2
j_gene: TRBJ2-3
CDR3aa: CASSTLTGFFTDTQYF

v_gene: TRBV12-5
j_gene: TRBJ1-1
CDR3aa: CASGPFDRGSEAFF

v_gene: TRBV30
j_gene: TRBJ1-6
CDR3aa: CAWTPGNPPPSSPLHF

v_gene: TRBV30
j_gene: TRBJ2-5
CDR3aa: CAWSAGTNHQETQYF

v_gene: TRBV28
j_gene: TRBJ2-7
CDR3aa: CASSPGGRRPYEQYF

v_gene: TRBV5-4
j_gene: TRBJ1-1
CDR3aa: CASNLRQGNTEAFF

v_gene: TRBV10-2
j_gene: TRBJ2-7
CDR3aa: CASSLAGEHYEQYF

v_gene: TRBV5-5
j_gene: TRBJ1-6
CDR3aa: CASSLADSPLHF

v_gene: TRBV5-1
j_gene: TRBJ2-3
CDR3aa: CASSYASGGTDTQYF

v_gene: TRBV7-3
j_gene: TRBJ1-1
CDR3aa: CASSYSPNTEAFF

v_gene: TRBV9
j_gene: TRBJ2-2
CDR3aa: CASSVVDSSQGELFF

v_gene: TRBV7-9
j_gene: TRBJ1-1
CDR3aa: CASSSTEKSAFF

v_gene: TRBV28
j_gene: TRBJ1-2
CDR3aa: CASLGAGMRGYTF

v_gene: TRBV19
j_gene: TRBJ2-7
CDR3aa: CATSPGSGGYEQYF

v_gene: TRBV6-5
j_gene: TRBJ2-7
CDR3aa: CASSYGGCEQYF

v_gene: TRBV15
j_gene: TRBJ2-1
CDR3aa: CATSRDQQRGFF

v_gene: TRBV2
j_gene: TRBJ2-3
CDR3aa: CASTGLAGGPRDTQYF

v_gene: TRBV19
j_gene: TRBJ1-1
CDR3aa: CASSIRGPTEAFF

v_gene: TRBV27
j_gene: TRBJ2-3
CDR3aa: CASSSVRGQSTDTQYF

v_gene: TRBV4-1
j_gene: TRBJ1-2
CDR3aa: CASSQDQTGTEGYTF

v_gene: TRBV28
j_gene: TRBJ2-1
CDR3aa: CASSGYNEQFF

v_gene: TRBV11-2
j_gene: TRBJ2-2
CDR3aa: CASSLRGAGNTGELFF

v_gene: TRBV28
j_gene: TRBJ2-7
CDR3aa: CASSNRGLDYEQYF